This entry lists 5 T cell receptor beta chains sequenced from one sample in a study of T cells in Graves' hyperthyroidism and ophthalmopathy. What was amplified from RNA transcripts were TCR beta CDR3 regions. First-round RT-PCR of the TCR CDR3 relied on the HTBI primer set. TCRdb recomputed calls from the multiplex PCR reads with MiXCR, one row per CDR3 protein. In the table there are about 460,000 distinct CDR3 sequences, about 22% of which are singletons. What was sequenced was blood. Receptors were obtained from a woman between 70 and 85 years old with Graves' ophthalmopathy.

The CDR3 loop reads CSARNGLHLNEQFF. The DNA of the CDR3 is TGCAGTGCCCGTAACGGACTTCATTTAAATGAGCAGTTCTTC. This chain links TRBV20-1 with TRBJ2-1; perhaps TRBD2 as D (5 bases). Germline CDR1 DFQATT, CDR2 SNEGSKA (reference sequence). The V end lost 6 bases, the J end lost 7 bases, and 19 bases lay between the germline ends. The CDR3 loop spans 14 amino acids.

This chain uses TRBV6-1 with TRBJ2-3; TRBD1 is a possible D gene (12 bases). This CDR3 has 23 residues. CDR1 is MNHNS and CDR2 is SASEGT in the germline V gene. V shed 5 bases and J shed 5 bases, with 41 bases lying between them. The CDR3, as DNA: TGTGCCAGCAGTTCCAAAGGTTGGGACAGGGGGCAACTAGCGGGAGTTGCTAGAGATACGCAGTATTTT. This translates into CASSSKGWDRGQLAGVARDTQYF.

V gene TRBV20-1 combines with J gene TRBJ1-1; TRBD1 is a possible D gene (5 bases). CDR3 length equals 14 residues. The germline V gene has CDR1 DFQATT and CDR2 SNEGSKA (reference sequence). Trimming stripped 0 bases from V and 4 bases from J, with 12 bases between. CDR3 sequence: CSARDRGRVTEAFF. In nucleotides, the CDR3 is TGCAGTGCTAGAGATAGGGGAAGGGTCACTGAAGCTTTCTTT.

The rearrangement joins TRBV6-5 to TRBJ2-5; maybe TRBD1 (5 bases). Per germline, CDR1 MNHEY and CDR2 SVGAGI. Trimming left V 3 bases short and J 5 bases short, with 13 bases between. The CDR3 totals 14 residues. The CDR3: CASSYPDHRETQYF. For the CDR3, the DNA is TGTGCCAGCAGTTATCCCGATCACAGGGAGACCCAGTACTTC.

The table lists this clonotype with a few counts. V gene TRBV11-1 combines with J gene TRBJ1-6, with D hard to call. The V gene's germline CDR1 is SGHAT and CDR2 FQDESV (reference sequence). This CDR3 is built from 16 residues. Trimming left V 5 bases short and J 6 bases short, with 17 bases between. The CDR3 reads CASSPYPAAGNSPLHF. The DNA for the CDR3 is TGTGCCAGCAGCCCGTACCCCGCTGCGGGTAATTCACCCCTCCACTTT. Supplemented by reference TRBV11-1 and TRBJ1-6, the full variable domain reads EAEVAQSPRYKITEKSQAVAFWCDPISGHATLYWYRQILGQGPELLVQFQDESVVDDSQLPKDRFSAERLKGVDSTLKIQPAELGDSAMYLCASSPYPAAGNSPLHFGNGTRLTVT.